This T cell receptor beta chain was recorded in a study of cytomegalovirus exposure and HLA in healthy donors (dated by TCRdb to the late 2010s). About the full investigation: An earlier analysis of about 560 of the donors reported 250 to 350 Gb of sequence data and 117 million unique TCR beta sequences obtained from around 170 million T cells. About 280 gigabases of sequencing data and tens of millions of unique TCR sequences made up an early release that covered over 550 HLA-typed donors. The genetic ancestry cluster associated with self-reported Caucasian donors included approximately 85% of the roughly 390 genotyped donors. The aim of the study was to test whether cataloging public T cell receptors could identify signatures of past pathogen exposure. Using immunosequencing, the study profiled T cell repertoires from 500 to 800 subjects and related those repertoires to cytomegalovirus serostatus. Along with the roughly 670-subject first cohort, a separate validation cohort of over a hundred different subjects was used. To predict cytomegalovirus infection status, the study brought together high-throughput TCR immunosequencing, statistical association of individual TCRs with disease status, and machine learning. A later analysis re-analyzed previously published TCR beta repertoires from 600 to 850 donors and added high-resolution HLA genotyping to study TCR occurrence patterns. Rather than drawing on any new phenotypic data, the later analysis identified candidate immune exposures from TCR beta sequences and the way those sequences occurred across donors. In an earlier analysis of over 550 of the donors, high-throughput TCR beta sequencing was used to judge whether each TCR beta V gene segment behaved as functional or pseudogenic. Alongside the repertoire data, information on donor age, sex, ethnicity and CMV serostatus was compiled. A later genetic analysis used genome-wide SNP genotypes for about three fifths of the 666 donors, treating that subset as a discovery cohort. Every repertoire in the discovery cohort had been generated on one and the same sequencing platform. Both class I and class II loci were covered by HLA typing, at four-digit resolution. Typing coverage differed by locus: A, B, C, DRB1 and DQB1 were typed in about 620-630 donors, DQA1 in 500 to 550, DPA1 in nearly 610, and DPB1 in 450 to 480. Roughly 5 DR-DQ haplotypes were handled as single units for association and clustering, since linkage in the cohort was strong. Among a few hundred genotyped donors of the cohort, an average of approximately 230,000 unique TCR beta nucleotide sequences were sequenced per donor, approximately 20% of them non-productive.

Library prep was done by the immunoSEQ multiplex PCR assay. For the multiplex PCR, a mixture combining 60 forward primers for TCR Vbeta segments and 13 reverse primers for TCR Jbeta segments was used. The CDR3 region of rearranged TCR beta genes was amplified from genomic DNA with a multiplex PCR assay. Amplified TCR beta libraries were sequenced as 87-base-pair reads on the Illumina HiSeq System. The study's own analysis went as follows. Across the 500 to 850 repertoires, a later analysis counted 80 million or so unique TCR beta chains, 9.5 million to 13 million of which were shared by at least two donors. To remove PCR and sequencing errors, raw reads were error-corrected and collapsed into unique sequences using a nearest-neighbor algorithm that merged closely related sequences. Alignment of CDR3 sequences to IMGT reference sequences was used to assign V, D and J gene segments. For a sequence to be retained, a match of at least six nucleotides to both a V gene segment and a J gene segment was required. A rearrangement counted as productive if the CDR3 had no stop codons and remained in frame with V and J, and every other rearrangement counted as non-productive. Following IMGT convention, CDR3 was defined as the stretch from the second conserved V-encoded cysteine up to the conserved J-encoded phenylalanine. In an earlier analysis of around 640 of the donors, sequences lacking an unambiguous match to a single V gene segment were excluded. An earlier analysis of under 750 of the donors called V segments functional above 56.7% productive rearrangements and segregating when the between-donor standard deviation exceeded 5%. A statistical classification framework was built for diagnosing cytomegalovirus status from the catalog of TCR beta chain sequences. In a later analysis, V and J genes were assigned by comparing TCR nucleotide sequences against IMGT/GENE-DB human TR gene sequences. In a later analysis, CDR3 sequences and most-parsimonious VDJ recombination scenarios were assigned using the TCRdist pipeline. In a later analysis, every TCR beta chain was defined by the combination of its CDR3 amino acid sequence and its V-gene family, and reads without a unique V-gene family were dropped. A later analysis removed 592 highly shared, low-generation-probability nucleotide sequences to deal with suspected cross-contamination and a sequencing artifact. In a later analysis, a clonal expansion index was calculated for each public chain from normalized within-repertoire ranks of inferred template counts. In a later analysis, generation probabilities were computed with a VDJ recombination model fitted to out-of-frame rearrangements, and the resulting probabilities were checked against IGoR. In a later analysis, hypergeometric tests were used to score TCR-TCR, TCR-HLA and TCR-CMV co-occurrence, with a repertoire-size bias correction applied to TCR pairs. In a later analysis, false discovery rates were estimated by permuting HLA or CMV assignments 20 times. In a later analysis, co-occurring TCRs were grouped with DBSCAN, and TCRdist sequence similarity was added when clustering was performed within HLA-allele-positive subsets. Repertoires with fewer than 30,000 or more than 120,000 public chains were left out of co-occurrence clustering, as were five repertoires with anomalous nucleotide sharing. TCRdb stores this immuneACCESS table with in-frame sequences only. Part of the clones is absent; in the studies checked, under half of the shortfall reflects unresolved V genes, and no reason is known for the rest. The V and J calls and clone size are taken from that table; D and trimming were inferred from the DNA. This sample lists around 96,000 clones; roughly three fifths were detected once. 3% to 3.5% of the sample is in the top ten clones.

The cohort was made up of about 610 healthy bone marrow donors. At the time of sampling, every cohort member was nominally healthy, though immune exposures that went unrecorded were likely present. The donor tested CMV seronegative and was one of the 352 seronegative cohort members. Every donor gave a peripheral blood sample, and the peripheral blood mononuclear cells from that sample were used for TCR beta sequencing. The Qiagen DNeasy Blood Extraction Kit was used to extract genomic DNA from the blood cell samples. Points on this clone: No antigen is known for it. No much larger clone is present one base from it, and per-base qualities are unavailable.

A distance of 16 bases separates the germline ends of V and J, which lose 1 base and 5 bases respectively. From the germline V gene, CDR1 is MGHRA and CDR2 is YSYEKL. From the cysteine through the phenylalanine, the CDR3 covers 16 amino acids. Left in the record is the CDR3 DNA by itself, 48 bases read in frame from the first base. Overall study outcomes, separate from this receptor: The 87-base-pair reads could not distinguish some IMGT-functional V segments, including TRBV6-2 and TRBV6-3, so those segments were excluded. For the cohort, immune exposure information was limited to CMV serostatus. In both the original and validation cohorts, the classifier was reported to diagnose cytomegalovirus status with high specificity and sensitivity. According to a later analysis, most CMV-associated TCR beta chains appeared to be HLA-restricted, and the HLA associations seemed to be driven largely by CMV exposure. Because counts were too low, seventeen rarely observed V segments, including chromosome 9 orphons, were left out of the earlier analysis of over 550 of the donors. In a later analysis, the rate of TCR association differed among HLA loci, with DRB1 alleles having the most associated TCRs and HLA-C alleles having the fewest. In vitro tests confirmed that a few of the cytomegalovirus-associated TCR beta chains recognize cytomegalovirus antigens. HLA typing was unavailable for some donors at each locus, so association tests used only the typed subset. In a later analysis, HLA-associated TCR beta chains showed more clonal expansion and lower generation probabilities than non-associated chains that were equally common. A later analysis reported that several top co-occurrence clusters appeared linked to parvovirus B19, influenza, CMV and Epstein-Barr virus. A further reported finding was that TCR beta sequences accurately predicted the HLA-A and HLA-B alleles for most subjects in the first cohort. In a later genetic analysis, a missense DCLRE1C variant was associated with V-gene and J-gene trimming of TCR beta chains, and the association was replicated in an independent cohort. Linkage disequilibrium might explain the correlated functional status among segregating V segments, but an unknown experimental factor could not be ruled out. A cluster of highly shared sequence variants was judged likely to represent a technical artifact of the sequencing pipeline. Assigning TCR associations to individual alleles was difficult when HLA alleles, especially DR and DQ, strongly co-occurred. In an earlier analysis of more than 450 of the donors, most TCR beta V segments were observed in productive rearrangements about 87% or about 30% of the time, broadly matching IMGT annotations. The authors suggested that the approach could potentially be extended to other disease states and immunological phenotypes. Most TCR sequences were observed very rarely across donors, whereas some public TCRs were present in many individuals. At a false discovery rate of 0.05, a later analysis linked under 20,000 TCR beta sequences to specific HLA alleles. A total of fewer than 200 TCR beta chains were listed by the study as associated with cytomegalovirus. This cohort had only TCR beta chains sequenced, and the lack of alpha or paired-chain data limited which features could be detected. The presence/absence analyses assumed that sequencing depth was roughly uniform across donors, and that assumption may not be true. A later genetic analysis reported fewer N-insertions in productive TCRs among donors in an Asian-associated ancestry cluster than the roughly 640-donor mean.

The V gene is TRBV4-1 and the J gene is TRBJ2-3; the D gene is perhaps TRBD2, on 6 matching bases. Sequencing input: PBMCs. The sequence derives from a man in his sixties in good health and CMV-seronegative. The sequenced DNA: TGCGCCAGCAGCCAAGTGGGACTCCGGGTGGGAGATACGCAGTATTTT. This encodes CASSQVGLRVGDTQYF.